These T cell receptor beta chains were read from a single sample in a study of immune heterogeneity within non-small cell lung tumors. Using its own MiXCR run on the multiplex PCR reads, TCRdb lists one record per CDR3 protein. This table holds tens of thousands of distinct CDR3 sequences, around 28% found once. Source material: lung tumor tissue. Every receptor here comes from a man aged 35-49 years with non-small cell lung cancer. The CDR3 runs from the conserved cysteine through the conserved F or W. The D gene is left open where the match is weak. Some rows mark clone size as missing; the rest say once, few, many or name a class of expanded clone.

v_gene	abundance	j_gene	d_gene	CDR3aa	CDR3nt
TRBV30	.	TRBJ2-3	.	CAYSRGLTLGTQYF	TGTGCCTATTCGCGGGGGCTTACCCTCGGTACGCAGTATTTT
TRBV6-5	many	TRBJ2-5	TRBD2	CASSYSISGRFRFDQYF	TGTGCCAGCAGTTACTCGATAAGCGGGAGGTTTAGGTTCGACCAGTACTTC
TRBV7-3	.	TRBJ2-1	TRBD2	CASSSGGTHNEQFF	TGTGCCAGCAGCTCGGGGGGGACTCACAATGAGCAGTTCTTC
TRBV25-1	.	TRBJ2-2	.	CASSGSLGRKNTGELFF	TGTGCCAGCAGTGGGTCCCTCGGTCGGAAGAACACCGGGGAGCTGTTTTTT
TRBV5-1	medium-sized	TRBJ2-2	TRBD1	CASRDGTGGTGELFF	TGCGCCAGCAGGGATGGGACAGGGGGTACCGGGGAGCTGTTTTTT
TRBV6-4	many	TRBJ1-1	.	CASFLIGTGHKAFF	TGTGCCAGTTTCCTAATCGGTACAGGGCACAAAGCTTTCTTT
TRBV3-1	few	TRBJ2-7	TRBD1	CASSQVWTGVYEQYF	TGTGCCAGCAGCCAAGTTTGGACAGGGGTCTACGAGCAGTACTTC
TRBV7-3	few	TRBJ2-1	.	CASSPDGGSYNEQFF	TGTGCCAGCAGCCCAGATGGAGGATCCTACAATGAGCAGTTCTTC
TRBV7-6	many	TRBJ2-7	.	CASSTPGADYEQYF	TGTGCCAGCAGCACCCCCGGGGCAGACTACGAGCAGTACTTC
TRBV7-6	once	TRBJ2-1	TRBD1	CASSSGTGTNEQFF	TGTGCCAGCAGCTCAGGGACAGGCACCAATGAGCAGTTCTTC
TRBV20-1	.	TRBJ2-5	.	CSARVGATAQETQYF	TGCAGTGCTAGAGTTGGAGCGACAGCTCAAGAGACCCAGTACTTC
TRBV3-2	.	TRBJ2-2	.	CASSQDKGLADSGDTGELFF	TGTGCCAGCAGCCAAGATAAGGGACTAGCGGACTCAGGAGACACCGGGGAGCTGTTTTTT
TRBV7-2	many	TRBJ1-4	.	CASSQNRAQKLFF	TGTGCCAGCAGCCAAAACCGGGCCCAAAAACTGTTTTTT
TRBV4-2	few	TRBJ1-5	.	CASSQEGPRPDQPQHF	TGTGCCAGCAGCCAAGAAGGTCCCAGACCCGATCAGCCCCAGCATTTT
TRBV2	many	TRBJ2-3	.	CASITTDTQYF	TGTGCCAGCATTACCACAGATACGCAGTATTTT
TRBV18	.	TRBJ2-1	.	CASSPPDSYNEQFF	TGTGCCAGCTCACCACCGGACAGCTACAATGAGCAGTTCTTC
TRBV29-1	.	TRBJ1-3	TRBD1	CSVWTGTGAGNTIYF	TGCAGCGTTTGGACCGGGACAGGGGCTGGAAACACCATATATTTT
TRBV13	.	TRBJ1-5	.	CASILGGQYSNQPQHF	TGTGCCAGCATCTTAGGCGGACAGTATAGCAATCAGCCCCAGCATTTT
TRBV19	.	TRBJ2-2	.	CASSKRLQGSRTGELFF	TGTGCCAGTAGTAAAAGGCTCCAGGGGTCTCGGACCGGGGAGCTGTTTTTT
TRBV3-1	.	TRBJ2-2	TRBD2	CANSQDSRGWELFF	TGTGCCAACAGCCAAGATTCGCGGGGGTGGGAGCTGTTTTTT
TRBV3-1	.	TRBJ2-4	TRBD1	CASSADRRNIQYF	TGTGCCAGCAGCGCGGACAGGAGGAACATTCAGTACTTC
TRBV4-1	.	TRBJ2-2	.	CASSQDRSNTGELFF	TGCGCCAGCAGCCAAGACAGGTCGAACACCGGGGAGCTGTTTTTT
TRBV6-2/TRBV6-3	.	TRBJ2-4	TRBD2	CASSDLAGGFAAKNIQYF	TGTGCCAGCAGTGACCTAGCGGGAGGATTTGCGGCCAAAAACATTCAGTACTTC
TRBV19	.	TRBJ2-4	TRBD2	CASSSHPGTRTSQNIQYF	TGTGCCAGTAGTTCCCACCCCGGGACCCGGACTAGCCAAAACATTCAGTACTTC
TRBV6-1	few	TRBJ1-5	TRBD1	CASSPYRGQPQHF	TGTGCCAGCAGTCCTTACAGGGGGCAGCCCCAGCATTTT
TRBV5-1	few	TRBJ2-2	.	CASSKTDTGELFF	TGCGCCAGCAGCAAGACAGATACCGGGGAGCTGTTTTTT
TRBV15	.	TRBJ2-7	.	CATSRDGRERDEQYF	TGTGCCACCAGCAGAGATGGACGGGAGAGAGACGAGCAGTACTTC
TRBV5-1	few	TRBJ2-7	TRBD1	CASSYGQGVEQYF	TGCGCCAGCAGCTACGGACAGGGAGTCGAGCAGTACTTC
TRBV11-2	few	TRBJ2-1	.	CASRADSRRGLFF	TGTGCCAGCAGGGCCGATTCTAGGAGAGGGCTGTTCTTC
TRBV24-1	few	TRBJ1-1	TRBD1	CATSDPTTGRTEAFF	TGTGCCACCAGTGATCCCACGACAGGGAGGACTGAAGCTTTCTTT
TRBV28	many	TRBJ2-7	TRBD1	CASGGWYEQYF	TGTGCCTCAGGGGGTTGGTACGAGCAGTACTTC
TRBV11-2	few	TRBJ1-1	.	CASSFTGNTEAFF	TGTGCCAGCAGCTTTACGGGGAACACTGAAGCTTTCTTT
TRBV12-3/TRBV12-4	few	TRBJ2-1	.	CASSPTQTGLDEQFF	TGTGCCAGCAGCCCCACACAGACGGGGTTGGATGAGCAGTTCTTC
TRBV10-1	many	TRBJ2-1	.	CASSEGGLEQFF	TGCGCCAGCAGTGAGGGCGGACTAGAGCAGTTCTTC
TRBV30	.	TRBJ2-1	TRBD2	CAWISLAGVQGQFF	TGTGCCTGGATTTCGCTAGCGGGAGTTCAAGGGCAGTTCTTC
TRBV15	many	TRBJ1-2	.	CATSRAGGYTF	TGTGCCACCAGCAGAGCCGGTGGCTACACCTTC
TRBV30	many	TRBJ2-7	.	CAWSGGPPRGEQYF	TGTGCCTGGAGTGGGGGTCCCCCGAGGGGCGAGCAGTACTTC
TRBV7-6	many	TRBJ2-2	.	CASSSMETGELFF	TGTGCCAGCAGCTCAATGGAGACCGGGGAGCTGTTTTTT
TRBV12-3/TRBV12-4	many	TRBJ1-1	.	CASTLGITGSEAFF	TGTGCCAGCACCTTGGGGATTACAGGCTCTGAAGCTTTCTTT
TRBV19	few	TRBJ1-4	.	CASSTREGKLFF	TGTGCCAGTAGTACCCGGGAGGGAAAACTGTTTTTT
TRBV6-2/TRBV6-3	few	TRBJ2-1	TRBD2	CASSFKLGGSSGNNEQFF	TGTGCCAGCAGTTTCAAATTGGGCGGTTCTAGCGGAAACAATGAGCAGTTCTTC
TRBV20-1	.	TRBJ1-6	.	CSARMGLVNSPLHF	TGCAGTGCTAGGATGGGACTTGTTAATTCACCCCTCCACTTT
TRBV6-2/TRBV6-3	many	TRBJ1-2	.	CASSYRVYYGYTF	TGTGCCAGCAGTTATAGAGTTTACTATGGCTACACCTTC
TRBV12-3/TRBV12-4	many	TRBJ1-6	.	CASTILLRGTGRNSPLHF	TGTGCCAGCACTATACTATTACGGGGCACTGGGCGTAATTCACCCCTCCACTTT
TRBV7-2	few	TRBJ1-2	TRBD1	CASSRTGGNYGYTF	TGTGCCAGCAGTAGGACAGGGGGCAACTATGGCTACACCTTC
TRBV9	.	TRBJ1-2	.	CASRDLQGRKDGYTF	TGTGCCAGCAGGGACCTGCAGGGGCGCAAAGATGGCTACACCTTC
TRBV6-1	few	TRBJ1-1	.	CASSQGKTEAFF	TGTGCCAGCAGTCAGGGAAAGACTGAAGCTTTCTTT
TRBV19	.	TRBJ2-1	TRBD2	CASTSAAEEFF	TGTGCCAGCACTAGCGCTGCTGAGGAGTTCTTC